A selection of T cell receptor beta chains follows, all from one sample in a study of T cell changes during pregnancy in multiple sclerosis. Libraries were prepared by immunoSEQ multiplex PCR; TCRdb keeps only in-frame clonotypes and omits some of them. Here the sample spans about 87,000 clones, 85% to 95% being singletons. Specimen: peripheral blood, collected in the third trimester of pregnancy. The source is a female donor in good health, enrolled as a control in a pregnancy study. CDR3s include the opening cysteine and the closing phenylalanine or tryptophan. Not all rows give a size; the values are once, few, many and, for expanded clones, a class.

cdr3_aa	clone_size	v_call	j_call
CASSTKGVNEKLFF	-	TRBV6-1	TRBJ1-4
CASSLRRQASYEQYF	-	TRBV11-2	TRBJ2-7
CASSREGSHEQYF	-	TRBV4-1	TRBJ2-7
CASSEGGAYTEAFF	-	TRBV6-1	TRBJ1-1
CSVRGQGGSYEQYF	once	TRBV29-1	TRBJ2-7
CASSNRHFPPPQHF	-	TRBV19	TRBJ1-5
CASSQEWDRGTEDTEAFF	once	TRBV14	TRBJ1-1
CASSFDRGRGEQYF	-	TRBV7-2	TRBJ2-7
CASSSGLVNEQFF	-	TRBV7-9	TRBJ2-1
CASSPPARGNDGYTF	-	TRBV18	TRBJ1-2
CASSYGLAGGPSTDTQYF	-	TRBV5-1	TRBJ2-3
CASSLEPGTRAGEQYF	-	TRBV7-2	TRBJ2-7
CASSFRARAAGSYGYTF	-	TRBV11-2	TRBJ1-2
CASSLGQGITYEQYF	-	TRBV5-1	TRBJ2-7
CASSQNGQGDEQYF	-	TRBV7-2	TRBJ2-7
CASSHGPSGKDEQYF	-	TRBV4-1	TRBJ2-7
CASSLEAGPYEQYF	-	TRBV7-9	TRBJ2-7
CSAPETQYF	-	TRBV20-1	TRBJ2-5
CASSLALETQYF	-	TRBV5-6	TRBJ2-5
CASSYSRSTGANVLTF	-	TRBV6-5	TRBJ2-6
CASSQEETGGTQYF	-	TRBV4-2	TRBJ2-5
CASSPPTGTYEQYF	-	TRBV18	TRBJ2-7
CASSSRQGASYEQYF	once	TRBV5-1	TRBJ2-7
CASSPYRGTISTDTQYF	-	TRBV28	TRBJ2-3
CASSYRLAGVQDEQFF	-	TRBV5-1	TRBJ2-1
CATSRLAGATDTQYF	-	TRBV15	TRBJ2-3
CASSPTPGQGDTGELFF	-	TRBV5-1	TRBJ2-2
CASSLAGDSRPYNEQFF	-	TRBV11-2	TRBJ2-1
CAAGGGRGETQYF	-	TRBV27	TRBJ2-5
CASSPRQGYEQYF	-	TRBV27	TRBJ2-7
CASSSDRERNTEAFF	once	TRBV27	TRBJ1-1
CASSLGRGLSFGDTQYF	-	TRBV5-1	TRBJ2-3
CASSLSIGSGYEQYF	-	TRBV11-2	TRBJ2-7
CASSQVTGTGYTGELFF	-	TRBV4-1	TRBJ2-2
CATNRAGMVYEQYF	-	TRBV2	TRBJ2-7
CASSQRDRETQYF	-	TRBV4-1	TRBJ2-5